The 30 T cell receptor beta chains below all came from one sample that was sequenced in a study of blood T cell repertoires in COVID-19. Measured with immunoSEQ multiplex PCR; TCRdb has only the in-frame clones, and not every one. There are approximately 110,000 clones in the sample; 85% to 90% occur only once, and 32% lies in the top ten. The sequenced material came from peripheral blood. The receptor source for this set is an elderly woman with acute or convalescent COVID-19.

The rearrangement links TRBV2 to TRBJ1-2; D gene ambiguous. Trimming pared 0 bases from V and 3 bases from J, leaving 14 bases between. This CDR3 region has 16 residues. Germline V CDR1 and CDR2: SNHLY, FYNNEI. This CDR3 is CASSEAYPRTDYGYTF. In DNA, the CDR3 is TGTGCCAGCAGTGAAGCTTACCCCAGAACCGACTATGGCTACACCTTC.

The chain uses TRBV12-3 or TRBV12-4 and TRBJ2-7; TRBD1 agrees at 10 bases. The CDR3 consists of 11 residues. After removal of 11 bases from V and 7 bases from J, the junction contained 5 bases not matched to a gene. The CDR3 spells CARQGAGEQYF. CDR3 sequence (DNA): TGTGCCCGACAGGGGGCGGGTGAGCAGTACTTC.

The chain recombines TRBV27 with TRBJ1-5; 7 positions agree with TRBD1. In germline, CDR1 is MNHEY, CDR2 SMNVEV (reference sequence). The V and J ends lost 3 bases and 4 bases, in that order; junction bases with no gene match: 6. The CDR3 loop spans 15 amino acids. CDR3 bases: TGTGCCAGCAGTTTTGGAGGGGGCGCGAATCAGCCCCAGCATTTT. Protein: CASSFGGGANQPQHF.

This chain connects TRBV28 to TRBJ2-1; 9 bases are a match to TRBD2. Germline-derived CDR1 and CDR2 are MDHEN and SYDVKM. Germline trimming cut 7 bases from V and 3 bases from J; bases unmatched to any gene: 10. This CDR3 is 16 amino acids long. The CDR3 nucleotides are TGTGCCAGCACCCCCCCTAGCGGGGAATTCTACAATGAGCAGTTCTTC. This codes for CASTPPSGEFYNEQFF.

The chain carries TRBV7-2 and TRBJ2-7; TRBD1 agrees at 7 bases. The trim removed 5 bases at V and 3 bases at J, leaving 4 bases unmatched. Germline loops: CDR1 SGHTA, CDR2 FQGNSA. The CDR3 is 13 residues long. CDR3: CASSPGTVYEQYF. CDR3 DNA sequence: TGTGCCAGCAGCCCCGGGACAGTCTACGAGCAGTACTTC.

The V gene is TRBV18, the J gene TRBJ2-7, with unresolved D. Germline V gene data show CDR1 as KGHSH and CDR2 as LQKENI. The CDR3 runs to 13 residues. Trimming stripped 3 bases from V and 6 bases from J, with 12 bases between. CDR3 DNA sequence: TGTGCCAGCTCACCTCCTAACTTGAGCGAGCAGTACTTC. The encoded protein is CASSPPNLSEQYF.

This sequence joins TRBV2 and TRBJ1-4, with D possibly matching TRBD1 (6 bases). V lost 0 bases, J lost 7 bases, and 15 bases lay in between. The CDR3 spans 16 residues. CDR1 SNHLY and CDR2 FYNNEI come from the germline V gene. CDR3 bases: TGTGCCAGCAGTGAAGCTCGGTACAGGGAGAGTGAAAAACTGTTTTTT. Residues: CASSEARYRESEKLFF.

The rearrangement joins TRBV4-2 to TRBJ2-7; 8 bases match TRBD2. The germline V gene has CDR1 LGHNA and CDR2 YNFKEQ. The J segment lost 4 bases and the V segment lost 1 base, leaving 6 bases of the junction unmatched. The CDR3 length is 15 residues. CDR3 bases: TGTGCCAGCAGCCAAGCAGGAGCGGGGGCTTACGAGCAGTACTTC. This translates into CASSQAGAGAYEQYF.

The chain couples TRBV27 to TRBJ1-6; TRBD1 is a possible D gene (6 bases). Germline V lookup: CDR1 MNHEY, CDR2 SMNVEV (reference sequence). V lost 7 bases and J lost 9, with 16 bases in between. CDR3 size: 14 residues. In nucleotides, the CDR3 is TGTGCCAGCACTCTTGGGGGGGCAAGTTCACCCCTCCACTTT. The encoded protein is CASTLGGASSPLHF.

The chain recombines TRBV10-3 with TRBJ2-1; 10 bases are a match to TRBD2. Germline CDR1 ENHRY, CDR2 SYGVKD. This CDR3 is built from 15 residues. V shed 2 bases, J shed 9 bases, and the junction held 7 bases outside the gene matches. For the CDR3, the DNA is TGTGCCATCAGTGAGCAGAGCGGGGGGGCCAGTGAGCAGTTCTTC. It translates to CAISEQSGGASEQFF.

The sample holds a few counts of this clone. The CDR3 spells CASQVYTGELFF. In DNA, the CDR3 is TGTGCCTCACAGGTGTACACCGGGGAGCTGTTTTTT. The V call is TRBV30, the J call TRBJ2-2; the D gene is possibly TRBD1 (5 bases). There are 12 residues in the CDR3. V lost 7 bases, J lost 3 bases, and 9 bases lay in between. Germline lookup yields CDR1 GTSNPN and CDR2 SVGIG (reference sequence).

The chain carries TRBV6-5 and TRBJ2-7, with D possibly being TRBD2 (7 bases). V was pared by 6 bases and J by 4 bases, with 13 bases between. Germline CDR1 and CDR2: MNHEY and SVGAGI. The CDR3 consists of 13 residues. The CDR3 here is CASRRGGPYEQYF. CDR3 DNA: TGTGCCAGCAGGAGGGGGGGACCATACGAGCAGTACTTC.

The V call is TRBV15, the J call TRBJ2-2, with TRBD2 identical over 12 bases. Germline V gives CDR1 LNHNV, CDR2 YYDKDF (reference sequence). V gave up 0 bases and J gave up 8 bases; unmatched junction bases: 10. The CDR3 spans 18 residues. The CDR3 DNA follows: TGTGCCACCAGCAGAGATCGGTCACTAGCGGGGGGACGTGGGGAGCTGTTTTTT. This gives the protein CATSRDRSLAGGRGELFF.

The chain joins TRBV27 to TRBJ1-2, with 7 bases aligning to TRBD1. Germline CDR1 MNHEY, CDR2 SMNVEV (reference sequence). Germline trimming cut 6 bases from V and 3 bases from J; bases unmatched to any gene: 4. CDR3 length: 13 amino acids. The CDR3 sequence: CASSRQGYYGYTF. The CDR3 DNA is TGTGCCAGCAGCAGACAGGGATACTATGGCTACACCTTC.

The CDR3 DNA is TGTGCCAGCAGCCTAAGCCCGGGTGGGAGGACTGAAGCTTTCTTT. Protein sequence: CASSLSPGGRTEAFF. This sequence joins TRBV14 and TRBJ1-1; D is unresolved. The germline gives CDR1 SGHDN, CDR2 FVKESK. CDR3 length: 15 residues. The germline V and J ends were trimmed by 4 bases and 5 bases, with 17 bases remaining between them.

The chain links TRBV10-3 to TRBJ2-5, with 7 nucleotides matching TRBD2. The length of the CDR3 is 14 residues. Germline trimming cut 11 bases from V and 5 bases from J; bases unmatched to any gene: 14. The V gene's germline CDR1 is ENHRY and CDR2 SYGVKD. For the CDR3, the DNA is TGTGCCTCCCATTCCGGGACCGGGGGGGAGACCCAGTACTTC. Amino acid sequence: CASHSGTGGETQYF.

In nucleotides, the CDR3 is TGTGCCAGCAGCATCAGGGGCGAGCAGTACTTC. Its protein product is CASSIRGEQYF. The chain uses TRBV13 and TRBJ2-7; weak D call: TRBD1 (6 bases). V was pared by 5 bases and J by 6 bases, with 8 bases between. Germline V gene sequence: CDR1 PRHDT, CDR2 FYEKMQ (reference sequence). The CDR3 contains 11 residues.

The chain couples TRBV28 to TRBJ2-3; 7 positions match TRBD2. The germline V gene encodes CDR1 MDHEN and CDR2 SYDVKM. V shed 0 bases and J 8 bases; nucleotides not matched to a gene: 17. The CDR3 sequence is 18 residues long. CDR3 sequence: CASSLWVREGGRKGTQYF. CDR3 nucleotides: TGTGCCAGCAGTTTATGGGTTAGGGAGGGAGGAAGAAAAGGTACGCAGTATTTT.

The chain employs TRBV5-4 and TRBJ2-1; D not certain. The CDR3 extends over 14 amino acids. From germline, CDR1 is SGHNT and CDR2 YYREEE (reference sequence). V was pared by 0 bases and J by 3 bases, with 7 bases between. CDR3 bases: TGTGCCAGCAGCTTGGGCGAGATCTACAATGAGCAGTTCTTC. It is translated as CASSLGEIYNEQFF.

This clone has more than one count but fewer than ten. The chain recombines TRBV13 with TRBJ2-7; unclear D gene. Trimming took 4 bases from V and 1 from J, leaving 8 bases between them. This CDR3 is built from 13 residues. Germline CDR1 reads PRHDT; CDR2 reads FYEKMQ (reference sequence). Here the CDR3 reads CASSSRGSYEQYF. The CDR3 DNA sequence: TGTGCCAGCAGCTCCCGCGGTTCCTACGAGCAGTACTTC.

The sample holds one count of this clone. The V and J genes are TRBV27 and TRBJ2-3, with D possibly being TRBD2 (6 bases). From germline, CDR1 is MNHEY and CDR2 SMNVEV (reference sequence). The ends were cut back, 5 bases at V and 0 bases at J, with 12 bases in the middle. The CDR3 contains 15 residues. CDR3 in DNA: TGTGCCAGCAGTCCCGCAAGCGGGAGCACAGATACGCAGTATTTT. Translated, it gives CASSPASGSTDTQYF.

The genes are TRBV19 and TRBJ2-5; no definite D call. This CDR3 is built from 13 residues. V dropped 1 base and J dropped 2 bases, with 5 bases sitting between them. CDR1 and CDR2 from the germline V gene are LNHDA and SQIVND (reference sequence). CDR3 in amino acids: CASSIGIQETQYF. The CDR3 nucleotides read TGTGCCAGTAGTATAGGTATTCAAGAGACCCAGTACTTC.

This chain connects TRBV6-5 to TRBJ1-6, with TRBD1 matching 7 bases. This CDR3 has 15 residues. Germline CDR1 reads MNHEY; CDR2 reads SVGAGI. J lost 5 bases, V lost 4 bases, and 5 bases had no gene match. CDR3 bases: TGTGCCAGCAGTTTGGGACAGCCAGATAATTCACCCCTCCACTTT. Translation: CASSLGQPDNSPLHF.

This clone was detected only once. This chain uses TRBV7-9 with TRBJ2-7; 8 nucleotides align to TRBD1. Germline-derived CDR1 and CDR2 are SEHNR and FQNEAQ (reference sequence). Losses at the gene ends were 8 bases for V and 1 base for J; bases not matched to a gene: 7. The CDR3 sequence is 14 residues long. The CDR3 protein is CASGQGARSYEQYF. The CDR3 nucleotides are TGTGCCAGCGGTCAGGGGGCAAGGTCCTACGAGCAGTACTTC.

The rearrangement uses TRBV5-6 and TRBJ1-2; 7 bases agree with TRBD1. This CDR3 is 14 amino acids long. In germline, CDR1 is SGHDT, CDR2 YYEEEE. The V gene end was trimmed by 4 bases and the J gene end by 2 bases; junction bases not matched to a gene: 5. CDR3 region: CASSPGGFNYGYTF. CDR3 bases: TGTGCCAGCAGCCCAGGGGGATTCAACTATGGCTACACCTTC.

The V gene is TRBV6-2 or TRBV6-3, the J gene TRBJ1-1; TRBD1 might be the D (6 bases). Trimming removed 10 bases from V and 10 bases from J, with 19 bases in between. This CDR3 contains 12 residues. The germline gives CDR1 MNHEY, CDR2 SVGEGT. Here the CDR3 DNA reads TGTGCCACCAGCACTCTGGGAGGGGGAGCTTTCTTT. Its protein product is CATSTLGGGAFF.

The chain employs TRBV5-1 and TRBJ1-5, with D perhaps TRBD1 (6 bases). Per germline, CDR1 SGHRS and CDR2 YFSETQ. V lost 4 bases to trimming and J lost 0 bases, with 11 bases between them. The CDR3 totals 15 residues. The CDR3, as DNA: TGCGCCAGCAGCGAACAGGGTTCTAGCAATCAGCCCCAGCATTTT. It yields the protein CASSEQGSSNQPQHF.

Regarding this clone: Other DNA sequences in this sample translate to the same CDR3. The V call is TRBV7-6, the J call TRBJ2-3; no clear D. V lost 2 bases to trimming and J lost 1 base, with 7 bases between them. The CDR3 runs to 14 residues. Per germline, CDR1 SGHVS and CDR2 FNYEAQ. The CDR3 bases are TGTGCCAGCAGCTTAAGAGGCGGCACAGATACGCAGTATTTT. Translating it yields CASSLRGGTDTQYF.

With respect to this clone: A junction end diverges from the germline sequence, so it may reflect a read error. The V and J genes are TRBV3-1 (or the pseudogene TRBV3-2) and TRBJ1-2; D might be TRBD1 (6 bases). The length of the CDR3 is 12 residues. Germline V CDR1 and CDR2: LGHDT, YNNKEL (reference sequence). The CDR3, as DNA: TGTGCCAGCAGCCAAACTCAACAGGGATCGGAATTC. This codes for CASSQTQQGSEF.

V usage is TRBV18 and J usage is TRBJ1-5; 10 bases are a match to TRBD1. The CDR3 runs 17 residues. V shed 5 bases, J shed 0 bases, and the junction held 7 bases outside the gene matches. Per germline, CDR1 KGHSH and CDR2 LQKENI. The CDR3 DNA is TGTGCCAGCTCATCTGGGACAGGGGATGGTAGCAATCAGCCCCAGCATTTT. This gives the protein CASSSGTGDGSNQPQHF.